This passage covers 20 T cell receptor beta chains from one sample sequenced in a study of blood T cell repertoires in COVID-19. The table came from immunoSEQ multiplex PCR; TCRdb's copy has only in-frame clones and leaves some out. The sample lists around 300,000 clones; 80% to 90% were seen once. Sequenced material: peripheral blood. These TCRs come from a woman in her seventies with acute or convalescent COVID-19.

The V gene is TRBV19, the J gene TRBJ2-4; 9 nucleotides line up with TRBD1. Germline CDR1 is LNHDA and CDR2 is SQIVND (reference sequence). Trimming removed 5 bases from V and 0 bases from J; junction bases left unmatched: 11. The CDR3 has 18 residues. CDR3 bases: TGTGCCAGTAGTGTCGACAGGGGGGGTGACCTAGCCAAAAACATTCAGTACTTC. Protein sequence: CASSVDRGGDLAKNIQYF.

The chain combines TRBV30 with TRBJ2-5, with TRBD1 as a possible D gene (5 bases). The germline V gene encodes CDR1 GTSNPN and CDR2 SVGIG (reference sequence). With 3 bases removed from V and 2 bases from J, the gap between germline ends came to 13 bases. The CDR3 loop spans 14 amino acids. CDR3 nucleotides: TGTGCCTGGAGGAAGACAGTCCGACAAGAGACCCAGTACTTC. It specifies CAWRKTVRQETQYF.

This chain joins TRBV21-1 and TRBJ1-6; the table assigns TRBD1, which was not confirmed against the DNA. TRBV21-1 is an annotated pseudogene. The CDR3 is made up of 16 amino acids. The CDR3 here is CASSKENSSYNSPLHF. CDR3 nucleotides: TGTGCCAGCAGCAAAGAAAACAGCTCCTATAATTCACCCCTCCACTTT.

The chain recombines TRBV11-2 with TRBJ2-3; a possible D gene is TRBD2 (6 bases). V lost 5 bases to trimming and J lost 2 bases, with 23 bases between them. The CDR3 length is 18 residues. Germline values: CDR1 SGHAT, CDR2 FQNNGV. This CDR3 is CASSPALGGASPTDTQYF. The CDR3 DNA follows: TGTGCCAGCAGCCCCGCCTTGGGCGGGGCTTCACCCACAGATACGCAGTATTTT.

V and J are TRBV5-1 and TRBJ2-5, with 9 bases matching TRBD1. Germline assignment: CDR1 SGHRS and CDR2 YFSETQ. Losses at the gene ends were 0 bases for V and 5 bases for J; bases not matched to a gene: 5. The CDR3 extends over 15 amino acids. CDR3 bases: TGCGCCAGCAGCTTGGCCGCGGGACAGGGCGAGACCCAGTACTTC. This encodes CASSLAAGQGETQYF.

V usage is TRBV28 and J usage is TRBJ2-2; D is perhaps TRBD1 (5 bases). Germline V gene data show CDR1 as MDHEN and CDR2 as SYDVKM. Trimming removed 5 bases from V and 3 bases from J, with 7 bases in between. This CDR3 comprises 13 residues. The CDR3 is CASSQGYTGELFF. The DNA for the CDR3 is TGTGCCAGCAGTCAGGGTTACACCGGGGAGCTGTTTTTT.

Points on this clone: The CDR3 carries no conserved terminal phenylalanine or tryptophan, so it likely arises from a read error. No DNA is shown, since the ends of the CDR3 on it are uncertain; the CDR3 is the one TCRdb lists. V gene TRBV7-9 combines with J gene TRBJ1-1; the D segment call TRBD1 is taken from the table without a DNA check. CDR1 SEHNR and CDR2 FQNEAQ come from the germline V gene (reference sequence). The CDR3 numbers 11 amino acids, ends counted. The CDR3 loop reads CASSVKGQAAV.

The rearrangement links TRBV6-6 to TRBJ1-2; D is unresolved. The CDR3 extends over 14 amino acids. Trimming removed 6 bases at V and 0 bases at J, with 11 bases between. Germline loops: CDR1 MNHNY, CDR2 SVGAGI (reference sequence). CDR3 nucleotides: TGTGCCAGCAGCCCGTCCACAACTAACTATGGCTACACCTTC. Encoded protein: CASSPSTTNYGYTF.

The rearrangement links TRBV19 to TRBJ1-3, with unresolved D. There are 15 residues in the CDR3. Germline lookup yields CDR1 LNHDA and CDR2 SQIVND (reference sequence). With 4 bases removed from V and 0 bases from J, the gap between germline ends came to 10 bases. CDR3 loop: CASSNWLISGNTIYF. The DNA of the CDR3 is TGTGCCAGTAGTAATTGGCTGATCTCTGGAAACACCATATATTTT.

With regard to this clone: A read error may account for a junction end that differs from germline. V and J are TRBV5-6 and TRBJ2-1; 9 bases match TRBD1. The CDR3 is made up of 11 amino acids. Germline values: CDR1 SGHDT, CDR2 YYEEEE. CDR3 loop: CASTGTGSTVF. In DNA form, the CDR3 reads TGTGCCAGCACCGGGACAGGGTCCACGGTCTTC. Together with reference TRBV5-6 and TRBJ2-1, the CDR3 gives the full variable domain: DAGVTQSPTHLIKTRGQQVTLRCSPKSGHDTVSWYQQALGQGPQFIFQYYEEEERQRGNFPDRFSGHQFPNYSSELNVNALLLGDSALYLCASTGTGSTVFGPGTRLTVL.

CDR3 region: CASSLGLPGGTF. In DNA form, the CDR3 reads TGTGCCAGCAGCTTAGGACTTCCCGGGGGAACCTTC. The chain carries TRBV7-8 and TRBJ1-2; tentatively, D is TRBD1 (5 bases). The CDR3 has 12 amino acids. Trimming took off 1 base at V and 14 bases at J, with 14 bases between the two ends. CDR1 and CDR2 (germline): SGHVS, FQNEAQ.

The J gene is TRBJ1-2, the V gene TRBV6-2 or TRBV6-3, with D hard to call. The CDR3 is 15 amino acids. Between the trimmed V and J ends, which lost 0 bases and 5 bases, there was a span of 13 bases. Germline lookup yields CDR1 MNHEY and CDR2 SVGEGT. CDR3 residues: CASSYSVREAYGYTF. The DNA of the CDR3 is TGTGCCAGCAGTTACTCTGTAAGAGAGGCTTATGGCTACACCTTC.

In regard to this clone: Other DNA sequences within the sample encode an identical CDR3. The CDR3 region has the DNA TGTGCCATCAGTGAGTCGAGGGACTATGGCTACACCTTC. This sequence encodes CAISESRDYGYTF. This sequence joins TRBV10-3 and TRBJ1-2, with D uncertain. V was clipped by 0 bases and J by 3 bases, with 5 bases between them. The CDR3 is 13 residues long. Germline-derived CDR1 and CDR2 are ENHRY and SYGVKD.

This rearrangement joins TRBV19 to TRBJ1-1, with D uncertain. Per the germline V gene, CDR1 is LNHDA and CDR2 is SQIVND (reference sequence). This CDR3 region has 14 residues. Trimming shortened V by 1 base and J by 1 base, and 7 bases separated the two germline ends. CDR3 nucleotide sequence: TGTGCCAGTAGTATAGGAGCGGGGAACACTGAAGCTTTCTTT. It codes for CASSIGAGNTEAFF.

The V gene is TRBV5-1, the J gene TRBJ2-5; D uncertain. Trimming took 5 bases from V and 1 from J, leaving 6 bases between them. This CDR3 has 12 residues. CDR1 is SGHRS, CDR2 YFSETQ, per germline. CDR3 sequence: CASRSGQETQYF. CDR3 in DNA: TGCGCCAGCAGGAGTGGCCAAGAGACCCAGTACTTC. Full variable domain (rest looked up from reference TRBV5-1 and TRBJ2-5): KAGVTQTPRYLIKTRGQQVTLSCSPISGHRSVSWYQQTPGQGLQFLFEYFSETQRNKGNFPGRFSGRQFSNSRSEMNVSTLELGDSALYLCASRSGQETQYFGPGTRLLVL.

A few counts support this clone. This chain links TRBV11-1 with TRBJ1-1; 8 bases match TRBD1. This CDR3 region has 16 residues. V trimming: 2 bases; J trimming: 0 bases; junction bases outside the gene matches: 5. The germline V gene has CDR1 SGHAT and CDR2 FQDESV (reference sequence). The CDR3 reads CASSLTGGAMNTEAFF. The CDR3 DNA sequence: TGTGCCAGCAGCTTAACAGGGGGGGCCATGAACACTGAAGCTTTCTTT.

The chain recombines TRBV30 with TRBJ1-5; a weak D match, TRBD1 (5 bases). This CDR3 is 13 amino acids long. The V gene lost 1 base and the J gene lost 2 bases, with 6 bases spanning the gap. Germline CDR1 reads GTSNPN; CDR2 reads SVGIG (reference sequence). The CDR3 region has the DNA TGTGCCTGGAGTGAAGGGGGCAATCAGCCCCAGCATTTT. Amino acid sequence: CAWSEGGNQPQHF. Full variable domain (rest looked up from reference TRBV30 and TRBJ1-5): SQTIHQWPATLVQPVGSPLSLECTVEGTSNPNLYWYRQAAGRGLQLLFYSVGIGQISSEVPQNLSASRPQDRQFILSSKKLLLSDSGFYLCAWSEGGNQPQHFGDGTRLSIL.

The V call is TRBV5-1, the J call TRBJ1-2; 9 bases agree with TRBD1. CDR1 and CDR2 (germline): SGHRS, YFSETQ. The trim removed 4 bases at V and 8 bases at J, leaving 3 bases unmatched. The CDR3 is made up of 12 amino acids. The CDR3 DNA reads as TGCGCCAGCAGCCGGGACAGGGCCGGCTACACCTTC. Its translation: CASSRDRAGYTF.

The gene calls are TRBV15 and TRBJ1-2; perhaps TRBD1 as D (5 bases). This CDR3 has 13 amino acids. Germline assignment: CDR1 LNHNV and CDR2 YYDKDF (reference sequence). The V end was cut by 1 base, the J end by 8 bases, with 11 bases between. DNA for the CDR3: TGTGCCACCAGCAGAGGGGGGGGTGAAGGCTACACCTTC. Translation gives CATSRGGGEGYTF. Full variable domain (outside the CDR3, taken from reference TRBV15 and TRBJ1-2): DAMVIQNPRYQVTQFGKPVTLSCSQTLNHNVMYWYQQKSSQAPKLLFHYYDKDFNNEADTPDNFQSRRPNTSFCFLDIRSPGLGDTAMYLCATSRGGGEGYTFGSGTRLTVV.

CDR3 sequence reads: CAWSAGGDQPQHF. The CDR3 region has the DNA TGTGCCTGGAGTGCCGGGGGGGATCAGCCCCAGCATTTT. This chain joins TRBV30 and TRBJ1-5, with a possible D match to TRBD1 (5 bases). V dropped 1 base and J dropped 5 bases, with 9 bases sitting between them. This CDR3 is 13 amino acids long. CDR1 is GTSNPN, CDR2 SVGIG, per germline (reference sequence).